This T cell receptor beta chain was captured by sequencing in a study of shared clonotypes between healthy human individuals. General observations from the study: Clonotype sharing levels among donors were expected to vary with sequencing depth. Tissue TCR repertoires likely differ from these blood-only repertoires.

The CDR3 loop spans 15 amino acids. V lost 1 base and J lost 5, with 15 bases in between. Germline CDR1 SGHAT, CDR2 FQNNGV. TCRdb keeps only in-frame clones here, not all; method: immunoSEQ multiplex PCR. The sample records some 2,000,000 clones, over 85% being singletons. A note on this clone: Antigen: not known.

Donors were healthy HIV-negative adults without recent acute infections or vaccinations. Both subsets, CD45RA+ naive and CD45RA-negative memory, were split from the CD4+ cells. This chain joins TRBV11-2 and TRBJ2-7; D is undetermined. This TCR came from a man aged 18 to 35 in good health. The specimen was naive CD4+ T cells sorted from blood. The sample's subset: CD45RA+ positively selected. Written as DNA, the CDR3 is TGTGCCAGCAGCTTAGGGGGAACCCTGGGCCACGAGCAGTACTTC. Translating gives CASSLGGTLGHEQYF.